The clone carrying this TCR beta chain was seen only once. What it binds is unknown. These data are taken from a study of OX40 agonist ivuxolimab in advanced cancers. On the study more broadly: Patients' therapy was ivuxolimab, an antibody that acts as an agonist of OX40 (CD134). Three patients got partial responses; one had hepatocellular carcinoma and two had cutaneous melanoma. Findings and limits, study-wide: CD8+ T cells showed, on average, more clonal expansion than CD4+ cells.

Assay used: immunoSEQ multiplex PCR; TCRdb lists only in-frame clones, some missing. Of some 58,000 clones listed, roughly 80% are singletons. Peripheral blood came from all dose cohorts at three timepoints. The ends were cut back, 4 bases at V and 0 bases at J, with 9 bases in the middle. This CDR3 has 15 amino acids. Germline CDR1 LNHNV, CDR2 YYDKDF (reference sequence). The clonotype was recovered from an adult with an advanced solid tumor such as melanoma, head and neck, liver or kidney cancer. The chain has TRBV15 and TRBJ1-4; D ambiguous. The specimen was CD4+ or CD8+ T cells sorted from blood, collected in a trial of the OX40 agonist ivuxolimab. CDR3 bases: TGTGCCACCAGCATCGGGGATGCAACTAATGAAAAACTGTTTTTT. This encodes CATSIGDATNEKLFF.